Included here is one T cell receptor beta chain sequence, with context. Its matching antigen is unknown. Trimming removed 5 bases from V and 2 bases from J; junction bases left unmatched: 4. The length of the CDR3 is 15 residues. CDR1 is SGHNT and CDR2 is YENEEA in the germline V gene. This entry belongs to a study of shared clonotypes between healthy human individuals. Study overall: Participating donors consisted of two women and a few men aged 18 to 49.

CD8 cells classed as naive were CD45RO-negative and positively selected for CCR7, excluding terminally differentiated effector memory CD45RA+ cells. It was at deep level that the assay was run. TCRdb's table, derived via immunoSEQ multiplex PCR, lists solely in-frame clones and lacks some. The data show approximately 840,000 clones, 96% seen once. General study findings and limits: Naive CD4 clonotypes overlapped across a handful of donors at 4.5% to 5.5%. Generally, naive subsets came out with larger estimated richness than memory subsets.

The TCR originated in a man aged 25-45 years in good health. The sequencing input was naive CD8+ T cells sorted from blood. The V gene is TRBV11-3, the J gene TRBJ1-3, with TRBD1 identical over 9 bases. CDR3 residues: CASSAWTGAGNTIYF. The CDR3 bases are TGTGCCAGCAGCGCGTGGACAGGGGCTGGAAACACCATATATTTT.